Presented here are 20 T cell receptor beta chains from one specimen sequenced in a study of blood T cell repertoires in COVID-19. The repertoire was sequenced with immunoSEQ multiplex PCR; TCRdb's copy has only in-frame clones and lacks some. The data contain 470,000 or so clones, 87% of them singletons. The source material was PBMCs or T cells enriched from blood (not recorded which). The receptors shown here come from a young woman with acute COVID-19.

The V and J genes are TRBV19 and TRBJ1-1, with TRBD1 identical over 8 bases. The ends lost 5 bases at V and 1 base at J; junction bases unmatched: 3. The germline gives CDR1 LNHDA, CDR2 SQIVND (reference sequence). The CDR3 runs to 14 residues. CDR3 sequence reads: CASSAGQGNTEAFF. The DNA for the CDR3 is TGTGCCAGTAGTGCCGGACAGGGGAACACTGAAGCTTTCTTT.

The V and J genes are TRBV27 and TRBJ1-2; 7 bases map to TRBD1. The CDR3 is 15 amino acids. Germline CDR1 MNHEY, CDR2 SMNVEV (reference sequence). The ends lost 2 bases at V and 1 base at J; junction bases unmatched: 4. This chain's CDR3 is CASSLDRAYNYGYTF. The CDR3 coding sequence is TGTGCCAGCAGTTTAGACAGGGCTTATAACTATGGCTACACCTTC.

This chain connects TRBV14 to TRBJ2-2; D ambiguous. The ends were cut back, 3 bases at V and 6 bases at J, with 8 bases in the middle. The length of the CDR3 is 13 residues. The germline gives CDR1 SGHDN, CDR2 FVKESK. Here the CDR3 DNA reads TGTGCCAGCAGCCAGGCCCACGCCGGGGAGCTGTTTTTT. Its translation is CASSQAHAGELFF.

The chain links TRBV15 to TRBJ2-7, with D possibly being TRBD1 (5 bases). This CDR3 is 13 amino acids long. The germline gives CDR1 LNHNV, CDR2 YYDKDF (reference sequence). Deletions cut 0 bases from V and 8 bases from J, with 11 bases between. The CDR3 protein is CATSRDRVGKQYF. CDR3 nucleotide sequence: TGTGCCACCAGCAGAGACAGGGTAGGCAAGCAGTACTTC.

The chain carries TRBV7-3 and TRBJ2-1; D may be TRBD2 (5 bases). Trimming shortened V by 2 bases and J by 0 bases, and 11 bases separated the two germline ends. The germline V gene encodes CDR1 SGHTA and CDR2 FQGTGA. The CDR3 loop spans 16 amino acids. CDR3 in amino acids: CASSLFKRSSYNEQFF. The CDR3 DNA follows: TGTGCCAGCAGCTTATTTAAGCGGAGCTCCTACAATGAGCAGTTCTTC.

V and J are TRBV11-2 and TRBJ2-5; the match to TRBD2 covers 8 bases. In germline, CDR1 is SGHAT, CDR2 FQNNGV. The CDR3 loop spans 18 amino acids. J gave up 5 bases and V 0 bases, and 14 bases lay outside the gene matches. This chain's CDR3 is CASSLDNVGVAGKETQYF. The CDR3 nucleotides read TGTGCCAGCAGCTTAGACAATGTCGGGGTAGCGGGGAAGGAGACCCAGTACTTC.

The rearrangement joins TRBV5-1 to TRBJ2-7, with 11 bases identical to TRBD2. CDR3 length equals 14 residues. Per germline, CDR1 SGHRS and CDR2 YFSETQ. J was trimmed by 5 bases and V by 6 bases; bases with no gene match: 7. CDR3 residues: CASTLAGGDNEQYF. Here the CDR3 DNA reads TGCGCCAGCACCTTAGCGGGAGGGGACAACGAGCAGTACTTC.

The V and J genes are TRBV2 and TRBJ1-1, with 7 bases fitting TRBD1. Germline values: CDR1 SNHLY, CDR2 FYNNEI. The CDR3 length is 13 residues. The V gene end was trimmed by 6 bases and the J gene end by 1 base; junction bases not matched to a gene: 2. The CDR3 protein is CASSWTGNTEAFF. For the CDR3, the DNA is TGTGCCAGCAGCTGGACAGGGAACACTGAAGCTTTCTTT.

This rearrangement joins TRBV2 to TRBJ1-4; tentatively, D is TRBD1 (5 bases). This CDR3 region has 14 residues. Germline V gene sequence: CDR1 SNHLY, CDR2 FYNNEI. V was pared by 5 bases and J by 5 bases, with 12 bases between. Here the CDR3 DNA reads TGTGCCAGCAGTTACGGACAAAGAAATGAAAAACTGTTTTTT. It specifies CASSYGQRNEKLFF.

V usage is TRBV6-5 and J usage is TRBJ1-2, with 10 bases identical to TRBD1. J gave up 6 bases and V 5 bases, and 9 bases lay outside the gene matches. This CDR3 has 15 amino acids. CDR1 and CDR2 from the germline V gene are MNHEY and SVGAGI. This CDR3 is CASSPRQGADDGYTF. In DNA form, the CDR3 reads TGTGCCAGCAGTCCCAGACAGGGGGCGGACGATGGCTACACCTTC.

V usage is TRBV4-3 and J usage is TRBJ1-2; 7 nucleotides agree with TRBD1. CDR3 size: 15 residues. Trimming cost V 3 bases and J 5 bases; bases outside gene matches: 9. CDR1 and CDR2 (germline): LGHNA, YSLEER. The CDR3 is CASSQTQGEVYGYTF. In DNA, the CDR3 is TGCGCCAGCAGCCAGACGCAGGGGGAGGTTTATGGCTACACCTTC.

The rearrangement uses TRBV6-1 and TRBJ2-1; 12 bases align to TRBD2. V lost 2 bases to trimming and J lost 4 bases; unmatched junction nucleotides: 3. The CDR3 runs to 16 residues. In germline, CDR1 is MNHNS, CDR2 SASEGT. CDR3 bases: TGTGCCAGCAGTGAAACTAGCGGGAGGACGTACAATGAGCAGTTCTTC. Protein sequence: CASSETSGRTYNEQFF.

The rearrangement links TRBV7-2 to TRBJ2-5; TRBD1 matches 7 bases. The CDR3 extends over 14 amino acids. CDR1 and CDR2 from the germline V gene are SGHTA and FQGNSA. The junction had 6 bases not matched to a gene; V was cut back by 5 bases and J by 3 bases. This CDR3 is CASSPQTGEETQYF. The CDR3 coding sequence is TGTGCCAGCAGCCCCCAAACAGGGGAAGAGACCCAGTACTTC.

CDR3 nucleotide sequence: TGTGCCATCAGTGACCGAGGGAGGTCGGGCACTGAAGCTTTCTTT. Translation: CAISDRGRSGTEAFF. The chain is built from TRBV10-3 and TRBJ1-1, with unresolved D. The CDR3 extends over 15 amino acids. Germline V gene lookup returns CDR1 ENHRY and CDR2 SYGVKD. The V gene lost 3 bases and the J gene lost 4 bases, with 15 bases spanning the gap.

As DNA, the CDR3 is TGTGCCAGTAGTATATCGGCTAGCGGGGGCTACGAGCAGTACTTC. Its protein product is CASSISASGGYEQYF. The chain is built from TRBV19 and TRBJ2-7, with 10 nucleotides matching TRBD2. The CDR3 has 15 residues. Germline CDR1 and CDR2: LNHDA and SQIVND (reference sequence). Germline trimming cut 2 bases from V and 3 bases from J; bases unmatched to any gene: 4.

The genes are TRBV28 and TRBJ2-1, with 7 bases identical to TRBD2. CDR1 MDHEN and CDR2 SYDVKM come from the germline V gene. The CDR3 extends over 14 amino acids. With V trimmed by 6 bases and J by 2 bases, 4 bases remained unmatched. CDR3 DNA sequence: TGTGCCAGCAGGCTTAGCGGGCCCTACAATGAGCAGTTCTTC. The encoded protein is CASRLSGPYNEQFF.

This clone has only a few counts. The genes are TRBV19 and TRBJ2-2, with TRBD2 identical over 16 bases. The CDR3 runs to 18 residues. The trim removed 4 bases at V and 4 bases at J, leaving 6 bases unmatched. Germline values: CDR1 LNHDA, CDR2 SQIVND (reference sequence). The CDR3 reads CASSRGTSGGAATGELFF. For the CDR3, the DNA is TGTGCCAGTAGTAGAGGGACTAGCGGGGGGGCGGCCACCGGGGAGCTGTTTTTT.

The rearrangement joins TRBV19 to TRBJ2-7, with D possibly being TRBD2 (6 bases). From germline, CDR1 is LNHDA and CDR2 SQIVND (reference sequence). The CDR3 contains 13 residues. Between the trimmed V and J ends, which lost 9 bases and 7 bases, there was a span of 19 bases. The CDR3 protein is CASTGFEAGEQYF. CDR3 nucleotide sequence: TGTGCCAGCACTGGATTTGAGGCGGGGGAGCAGTACTTC.

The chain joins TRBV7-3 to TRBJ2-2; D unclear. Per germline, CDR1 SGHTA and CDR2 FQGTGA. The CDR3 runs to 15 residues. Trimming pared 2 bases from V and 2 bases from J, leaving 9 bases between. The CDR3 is CASSLPSQNTGELFF. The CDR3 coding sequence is TGTGCCAGCAGCTTACCTTCACAAAACACCGGGGAGCTGTTTTTT.

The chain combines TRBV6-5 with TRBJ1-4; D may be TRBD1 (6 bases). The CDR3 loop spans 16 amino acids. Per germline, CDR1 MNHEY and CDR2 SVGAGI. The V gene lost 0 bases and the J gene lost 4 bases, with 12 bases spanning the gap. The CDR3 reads CASSYSSTGYNEKLFF. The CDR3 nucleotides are TGTGCCAGCAGTTACTCCTCGACAGGCTATAATGAAAAACTGTTTTTT.